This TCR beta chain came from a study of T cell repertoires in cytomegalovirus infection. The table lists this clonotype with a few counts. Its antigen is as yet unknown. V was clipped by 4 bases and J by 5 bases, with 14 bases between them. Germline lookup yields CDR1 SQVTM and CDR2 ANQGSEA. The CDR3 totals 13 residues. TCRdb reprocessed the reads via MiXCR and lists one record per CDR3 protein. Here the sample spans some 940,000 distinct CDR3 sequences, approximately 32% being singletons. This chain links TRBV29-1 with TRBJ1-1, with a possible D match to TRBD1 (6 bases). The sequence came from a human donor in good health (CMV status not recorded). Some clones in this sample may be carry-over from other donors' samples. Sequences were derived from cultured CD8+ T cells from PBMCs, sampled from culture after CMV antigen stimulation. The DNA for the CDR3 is TGCAGCGTTGTACAGGGTGAGTGGACTGAAGCTTTCTTT. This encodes CSVVQGEWTEAFF.